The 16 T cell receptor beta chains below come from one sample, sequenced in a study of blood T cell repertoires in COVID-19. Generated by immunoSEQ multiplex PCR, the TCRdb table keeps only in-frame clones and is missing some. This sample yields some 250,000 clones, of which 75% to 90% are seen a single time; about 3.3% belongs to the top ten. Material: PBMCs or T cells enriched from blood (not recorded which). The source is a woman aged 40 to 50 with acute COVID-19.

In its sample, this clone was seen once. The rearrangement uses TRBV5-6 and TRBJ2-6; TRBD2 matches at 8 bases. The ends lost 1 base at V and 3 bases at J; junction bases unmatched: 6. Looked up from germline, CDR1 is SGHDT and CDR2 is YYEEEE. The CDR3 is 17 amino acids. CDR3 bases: TGTGCCAGCAGCTTGATTAGCGGGAACTTTGGGGCCAACGTCCTGACTTTC. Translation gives CASSLISGNFGANVLTF. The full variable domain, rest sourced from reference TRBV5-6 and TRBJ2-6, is DAGVTQSPTHLIKTRGQQVTLRCSPKSGHDTVSWYQQALGQGPQFIFQYYEEEERQRGNFPDRFSGHQFPNYSSELNVNALLLGDSALYLCASSLISGNFGANVLTFGAGSRLTVL.

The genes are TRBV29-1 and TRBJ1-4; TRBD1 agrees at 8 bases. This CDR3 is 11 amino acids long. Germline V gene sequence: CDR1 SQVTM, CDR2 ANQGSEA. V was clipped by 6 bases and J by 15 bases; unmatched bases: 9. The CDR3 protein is CSVYWTGRMFF. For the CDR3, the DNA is TGCAGCGTGTATTGGACAGGGCGTATGTTTTTT. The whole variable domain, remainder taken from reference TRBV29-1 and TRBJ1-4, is SAVISQKPSRDICQRGTSLTIQCQVDSQVTMMFWYRQQPGQSLTLIATANQGSEATYESGFVIDKFPISRPNLTFSTLTVSNMSPEDSSIYLCSVYWTGRMFFGSGTQLSVL.

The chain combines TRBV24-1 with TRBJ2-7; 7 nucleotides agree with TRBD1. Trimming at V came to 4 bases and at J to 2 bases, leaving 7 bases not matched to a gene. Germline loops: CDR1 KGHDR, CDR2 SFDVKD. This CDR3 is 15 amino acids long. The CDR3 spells CATSEAGTDTYEQYF. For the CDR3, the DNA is TGTGCCACCAGTGAAGCCGGGACAGACACCTACGAGCAGTACTTC.

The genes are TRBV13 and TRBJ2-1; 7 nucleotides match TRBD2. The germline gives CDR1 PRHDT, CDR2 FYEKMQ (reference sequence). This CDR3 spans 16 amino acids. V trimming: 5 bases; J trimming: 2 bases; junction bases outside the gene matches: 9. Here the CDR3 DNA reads TGTGCCAGCAGCGAACTAGGACTAGTCGCCTACAATGAGCAGTTCTTC. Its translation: CASSELGLVAYNEQFF.

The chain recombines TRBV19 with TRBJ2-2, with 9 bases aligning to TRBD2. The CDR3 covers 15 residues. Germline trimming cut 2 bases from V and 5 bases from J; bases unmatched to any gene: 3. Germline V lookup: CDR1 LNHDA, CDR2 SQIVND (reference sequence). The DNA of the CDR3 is TGTGCCAGTAGTATACTAGCGGGAACTACCGGGGAGCTGTTTTTT. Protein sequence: CASSILAGTTGELFF. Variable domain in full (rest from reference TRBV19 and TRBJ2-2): DGGITQSPKYLFRKEGQNVTLSCEQNLNHDAMYWYRQDPGQGLRLIYYSQIVNDFQKGDIAEGYSVSREKKESFPLTVTSAQKNPTAFYLCASSILAGTTGELFFGEGSRLTVL.

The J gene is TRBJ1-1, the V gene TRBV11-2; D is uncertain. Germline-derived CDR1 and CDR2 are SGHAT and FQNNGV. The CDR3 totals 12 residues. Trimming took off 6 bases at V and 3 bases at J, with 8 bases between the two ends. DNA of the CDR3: TGTGCCAGCAGTTGGAGTGACACTGAAGCTTTCTTT. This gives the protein CASSWSDTEAFF.

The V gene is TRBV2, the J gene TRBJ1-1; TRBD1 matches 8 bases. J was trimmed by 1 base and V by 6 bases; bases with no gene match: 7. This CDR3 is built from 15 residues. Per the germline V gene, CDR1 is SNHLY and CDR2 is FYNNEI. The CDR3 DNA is TGTGCCAGCAGGGAAACCGGGACAGGGAACACTGAAGCTTTCTTT. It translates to CASRETGTGNTEAFF.

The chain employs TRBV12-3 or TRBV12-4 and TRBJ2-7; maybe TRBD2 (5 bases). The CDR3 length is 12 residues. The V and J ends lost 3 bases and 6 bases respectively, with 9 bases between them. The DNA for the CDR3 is TGTGCCAGCAGTTTCGGAGGTTCCGAGCAGTACTTC. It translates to CASSFGGSEQYF.

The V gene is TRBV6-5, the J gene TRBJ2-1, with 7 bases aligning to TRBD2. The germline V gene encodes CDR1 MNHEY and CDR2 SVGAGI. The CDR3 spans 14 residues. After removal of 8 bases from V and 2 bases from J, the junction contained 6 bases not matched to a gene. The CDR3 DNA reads TGTGCCAGCCAGCGGGACCAAGCCTACAATGAGCAGTTCTTC. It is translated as CASQRDQAYNEQFF.

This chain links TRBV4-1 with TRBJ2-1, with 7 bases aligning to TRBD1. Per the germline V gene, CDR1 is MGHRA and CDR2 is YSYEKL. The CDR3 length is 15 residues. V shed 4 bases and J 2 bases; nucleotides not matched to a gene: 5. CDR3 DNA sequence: TGCGCCAGCAGCCCATCGGACAGGCCCTACAATGAGCAGTTCTTC. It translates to CASSPSDRPYNEQFF.

DNA of the CDR3: TGTGCCAGCCAAAAGGACAGGGGGGAAGGCTACACCTTC. It is translated as CASQKDRGEGYTF. V gene TRBV6-5 combines with J gene TRBJ1-2, with 10 bases identical to TRBD1. J lost 8 bases, V lost 8 bases, and 8 bases had no gene match. The CDR3 is 13 residues long. Germline CDR1 and CDR2: MNHEY and SVGAGI.

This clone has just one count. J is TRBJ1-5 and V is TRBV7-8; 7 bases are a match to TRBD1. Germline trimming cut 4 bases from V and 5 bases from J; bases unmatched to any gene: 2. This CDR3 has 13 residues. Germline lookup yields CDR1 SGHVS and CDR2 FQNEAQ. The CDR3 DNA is TGTGCCAGCAGCTCACAGGGGTATCAGCCCCAGCATTTT. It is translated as CASSSQGYQPQHF.

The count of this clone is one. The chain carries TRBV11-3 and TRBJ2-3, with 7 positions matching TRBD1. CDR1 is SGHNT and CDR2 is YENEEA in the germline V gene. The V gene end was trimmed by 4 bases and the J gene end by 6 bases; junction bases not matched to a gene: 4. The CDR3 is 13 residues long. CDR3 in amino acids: CASSSQGSDTQYF. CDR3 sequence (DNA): TGTGCCAGCAGCTCACAGGGGAGCGATACGCAGTATTTT.

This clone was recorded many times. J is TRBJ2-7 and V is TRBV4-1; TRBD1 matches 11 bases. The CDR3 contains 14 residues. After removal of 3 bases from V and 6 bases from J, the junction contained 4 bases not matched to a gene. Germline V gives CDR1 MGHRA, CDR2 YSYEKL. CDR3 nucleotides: TGCGCCAGCAGCCAGGCGGGACAGGGGGGCGAGCAGTACTTC. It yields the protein CASSQAGQGGEQYF.

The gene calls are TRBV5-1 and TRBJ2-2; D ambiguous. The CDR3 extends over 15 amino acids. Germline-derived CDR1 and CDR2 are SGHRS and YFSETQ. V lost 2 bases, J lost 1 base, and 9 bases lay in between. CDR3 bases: TGCGCCAGCAGCTTTGGTAAACTGAACACCGGGGAGCTGTTTTTT. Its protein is CASSFGKLNTGELFF.

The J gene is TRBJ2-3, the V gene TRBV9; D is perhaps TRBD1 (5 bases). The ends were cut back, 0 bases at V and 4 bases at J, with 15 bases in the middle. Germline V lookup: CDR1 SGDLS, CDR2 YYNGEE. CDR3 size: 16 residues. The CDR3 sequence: CASSVGHGGAADTQYF. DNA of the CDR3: TGTGCCAGCAGCGTAGGGCACGGTGGGGCCGCAGATACGCAGTATTTT.